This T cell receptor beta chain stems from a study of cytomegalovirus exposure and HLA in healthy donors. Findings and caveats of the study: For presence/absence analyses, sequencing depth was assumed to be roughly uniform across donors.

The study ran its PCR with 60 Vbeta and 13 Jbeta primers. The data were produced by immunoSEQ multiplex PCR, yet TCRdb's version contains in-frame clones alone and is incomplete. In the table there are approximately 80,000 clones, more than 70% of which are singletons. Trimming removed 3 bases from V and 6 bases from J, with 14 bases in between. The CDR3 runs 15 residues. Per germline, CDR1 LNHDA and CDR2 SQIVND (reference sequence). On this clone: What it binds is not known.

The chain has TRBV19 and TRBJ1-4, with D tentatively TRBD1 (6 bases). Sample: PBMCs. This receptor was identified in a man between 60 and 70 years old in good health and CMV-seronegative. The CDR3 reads CASSIRGGGYEKLFF. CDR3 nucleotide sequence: TGTGCCAGTAGTATTCGGGGAGGGGGTTATGAAAAACTGTTTTTT.